The table lists the clone carrying this TCR beta chain with a few counts. Its specificity is unknown. The ends were cut back, 5 bases at V and 0 bases at J, with 11 bases in the middle. This CDR3 contains 15 residues. CDR1 is LNHDA and CDR2 is SQIVND in the germline V gene (reference sequence). The data were obtained in a study of T cell repertoires in cytomegalovirus infection. Study-level background: Well-studied HLA-B-restricted CMV epitopes were used in the study alongside recently identified HLA-C-restricted ones. Indications of both CMV infection and matching HLA type were provided by public TCR beta signatures.

TCRdb reprocessed the reads with MiXCR, giving one entry per CDR3 protein. The sample has around 800,000 distinct CDR3 sequences, around a third seen once. The clonotype was recovered from a human donor in good health (CMV status not recorded). Some clones in this sample may be carry-over from other donors' samples. The sequencing used cultured CD8+ T cells from PBMCs, collected from culture after CMV antigen stimulation. The J gene is TRBJ1-3, the V gene TRBV19; D is perhaps TRBD1 (5 bases). As DNA, the CDR3 is TGTGCCAGTAGTCGGAGGGGATCCTCTGGAAACACCATATATTTT. Its protein product is CASSRRGSSGNTIYF. The complete variable domain, with remaining parts taken from reference TRBV19 and TRBJ1-3, reads DGGITQSPKYLFRKEGQNVTLSCEQNLNHDAMYWYRQDPGQGLRLIYYSQIVNDFQKGDIAEGYSVSREKKESFPLTVTSAQKNPTAFYLCASSRRGSSGNTIYFGEGSWLTVV.